These 5 T cell receptor beta chains were all obtained from the same sample, sequenced in a study of cytomegalovirus exposure and HLA in healthy donors. PCR used 60 Vbeta primers and 13 Jbeta primers. Produced via immunoSEQ multiplex PCR; TCRdb's table is partial and in-frame only. There are approximately 110,000 clones in the sample; roughly 70% occur only once, and approximately 10% lies in the top ten. The sequenced sample consisted of PBMCs. The receptors originated from a man in his forties or fifties in good health and CMV-seropositive.

The chain joins TRBV5-6 to TRBJ1-6; tentative D call: TRBD1 (5 bases). The CDR3 consists of 16 residues. Per the germline V gene, CDR1 is SGHDT and CDR2 is YYEEEE. Trimming cost V 0 bases and J 2 bases, with 9 bases left between them. CDR3 sequence: CASSLVGGTYNSPLHF. The CDR3 bases are TGTGCCAGCAGCTTGGTGGGGGGAACCTATAATTCACCCCTCCACTTT.

This chain links TRBV6-5 with TRBJ1-4; no clear D. The CDR3 totals 15 residues. Per germline, CDR1 MNHEY and CDR2 SVGAGI. Trimming removed 2 bases from V and 3 bases from J, with 10 bases in between. In DNA form, the CDR3 reads TGTGCCAGCAGTTACGCGGGTGGGGCTAATGAAAAACTGTTTTTT. This gives the protein CASSYAGGANEKLFF.

This chain uses TRBV5-4 with TRBJ2-7; 13 nucleotides align to TRBD2. The CDR3 spans 16 residues. The germline CDR1 and CDR2 sequences are SGHNT and YYREEE (reference sequence). J lost 6 bases, V lost 3 bases, and 9 bases had no gene match. The CDR3 region has the DNA TGTGCCAGCAGCTCACTTGGACTAGCGGGAGTGCTCGAGCAGTACTTC. It is translated as CASSSLGLAGVLEQYF.

This clone was picked up a small number of times. The chain has TRBV30 and TRBJ1-2; 10 nucleotides match TRBD1. V lost 4 bases to trimming and J lost 6 bases; unmatched junction nucleotides: 2. In germline, CDR1 is GTSNPN, CDR2 SVGIG (reference sequence). There are 12 residues in the CDR3. CDR3 amino acids: CAWTGTGDGYTF. The CDR3 bases are TGTGCCTGGACCGGGACAGGGGATGGCTACACCTTC.

This rearrangement joins TRBV19 to TRBJ1-5, with D maybe TRBD1 (5 bases). Trimming took off 4 bases at V and 7 bases at J, with 14 bases between the two ends. The CDR3 spans 14 residues. CDR1 is LNHDA and CDR2 is SQIVND in the germline V gene (reference sequence). Here the CDR3 reads CASSTVTGEQPQHF. The CDR3 bases are TGTGCCAGTAGTACCGTGACGGGGGAGCAGCCCCAGCATTTT.